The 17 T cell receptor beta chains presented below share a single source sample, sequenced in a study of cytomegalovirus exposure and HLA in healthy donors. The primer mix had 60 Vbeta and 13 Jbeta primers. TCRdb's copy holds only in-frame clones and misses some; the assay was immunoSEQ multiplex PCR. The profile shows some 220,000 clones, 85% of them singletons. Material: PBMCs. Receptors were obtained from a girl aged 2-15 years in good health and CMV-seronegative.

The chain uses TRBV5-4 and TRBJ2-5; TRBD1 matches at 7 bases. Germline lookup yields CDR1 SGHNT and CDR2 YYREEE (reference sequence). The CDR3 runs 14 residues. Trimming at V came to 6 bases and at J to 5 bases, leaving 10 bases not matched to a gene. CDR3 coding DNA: TGTGCCAGCAACTTACAGGGGCGTAAGGAGACCCAGTACTTC. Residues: CASNLQGRKETQYF.

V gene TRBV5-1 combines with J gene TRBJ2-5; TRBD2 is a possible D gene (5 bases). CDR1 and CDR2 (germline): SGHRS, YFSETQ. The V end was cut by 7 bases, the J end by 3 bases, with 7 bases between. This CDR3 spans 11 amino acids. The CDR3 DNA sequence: TGCGCCAGCTCCGGGGAAGAGACCCAGTACTTC. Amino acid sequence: CASSGEETQYF.

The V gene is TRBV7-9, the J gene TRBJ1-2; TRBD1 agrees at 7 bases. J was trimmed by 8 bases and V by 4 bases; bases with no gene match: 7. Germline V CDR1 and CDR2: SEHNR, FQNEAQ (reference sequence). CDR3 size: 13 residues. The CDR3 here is CASSSTTGEGYTF. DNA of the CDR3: TGTGCCAGCAGCTCCACTACAGGGGAAGGCTACACCTTC.

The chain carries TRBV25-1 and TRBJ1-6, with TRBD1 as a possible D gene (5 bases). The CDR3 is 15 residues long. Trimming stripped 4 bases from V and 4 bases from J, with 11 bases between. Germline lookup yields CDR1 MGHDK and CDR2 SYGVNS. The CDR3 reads CASSAGQTYNSPLHF. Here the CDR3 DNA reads TGTGCCAGCAGTGCTGGACAAACGTATAATTCACCCCTCCACTTT.

CDR3 amino acids: CASSPGLAGAIYEQYF. CDR3 sequence (DNA): TGTGCCAGCAGCCCCGGACTAGCGGGGGCAATCTACGAGCAGTACTTC. The chain recombines TRBV5-4 with TRBJ2-5; 13 bases line up with TRBD2. The J call may not be correct, given that the DNA end is closer to TRBJ2-7. The CDR3 has 16 amino acids. CDR1 and CDR2 (germline): SGHNT, YYREEE (reference sequence).

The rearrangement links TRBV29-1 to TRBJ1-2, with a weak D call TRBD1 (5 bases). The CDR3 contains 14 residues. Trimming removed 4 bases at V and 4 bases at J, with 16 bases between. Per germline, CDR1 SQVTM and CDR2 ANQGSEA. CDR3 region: CSVATGLPLYGYTF. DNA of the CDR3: TGCAGCGTTGCTACAGGCCTACCCCTCTATGGCTACACCTTC.

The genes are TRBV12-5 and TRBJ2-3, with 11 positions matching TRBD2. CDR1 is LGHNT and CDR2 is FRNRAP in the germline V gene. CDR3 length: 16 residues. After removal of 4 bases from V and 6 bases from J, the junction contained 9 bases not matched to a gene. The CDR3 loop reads CASGSDRLAGGDTQYF. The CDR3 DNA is TGTGCTAGTGGTTCTGATCGGCTAGCGGGGGGCGATACGCAGTATTTT.

The CDR3 bases are TGTGCCAGCAGTTTTCGCAGGGCGAACACTGAAGCTTTCTTT. Translating gives CASSFRRANTEAFF. The V gene is TRBV27, the J gene TRBJ1-1, with TRBD1 as a possible D gene (5 bases). Looked up from germline, CDR1 is MNHEY and CDR2 is SMNVEV (reference sequence). CDR3 length: 14 amino acids. V was shortened by 3 bases and J by 1 base, with 9 bases between the two germline ends.

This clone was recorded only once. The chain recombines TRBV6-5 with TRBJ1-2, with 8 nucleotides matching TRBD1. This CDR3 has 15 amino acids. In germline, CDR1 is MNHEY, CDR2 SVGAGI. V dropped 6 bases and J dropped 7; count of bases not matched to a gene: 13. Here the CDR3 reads CASRQVGTGLRGYTF. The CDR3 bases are TGTGCCAGCAGGCAGGTCGGGACAGGTCTTCGTGGCTACACCTTC.

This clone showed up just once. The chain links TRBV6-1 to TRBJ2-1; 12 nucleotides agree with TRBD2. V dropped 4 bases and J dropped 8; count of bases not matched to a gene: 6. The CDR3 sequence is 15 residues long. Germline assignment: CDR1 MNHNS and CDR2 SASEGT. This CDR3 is CASSGGTSGRDEQFF. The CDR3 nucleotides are TGTGCCAGCAGTGGGGGGACTAGCGGGCGAGATGAGCAGTTCTTC.

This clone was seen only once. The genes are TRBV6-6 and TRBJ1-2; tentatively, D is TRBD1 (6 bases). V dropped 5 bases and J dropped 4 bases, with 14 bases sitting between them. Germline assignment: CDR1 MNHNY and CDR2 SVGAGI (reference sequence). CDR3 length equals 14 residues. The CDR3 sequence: CASSRTDRSYGYTF. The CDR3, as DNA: TGTGCCAGCAGTCGGACAGATCGGAGCTATGGCTACACCTTC.

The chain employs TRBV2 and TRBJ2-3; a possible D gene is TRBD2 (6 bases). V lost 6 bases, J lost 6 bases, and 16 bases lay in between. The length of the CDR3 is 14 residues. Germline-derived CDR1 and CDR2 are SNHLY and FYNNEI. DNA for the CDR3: TGTGCCAGCAGGGGGGGAGTCCCCACGGATACGCAGTATTTT. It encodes CASRGGVPTDTQYF.

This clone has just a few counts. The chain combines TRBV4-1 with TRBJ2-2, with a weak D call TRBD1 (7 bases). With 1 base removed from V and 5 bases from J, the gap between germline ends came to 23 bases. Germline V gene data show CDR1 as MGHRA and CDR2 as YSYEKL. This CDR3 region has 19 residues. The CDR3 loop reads CASSQVTLAMTGRTGELFF. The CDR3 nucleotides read TGCGCCAGCAGCCAAGTCACCCTAGCTATGACAGGGAGGACCGGGGAGCTGTTTTTT.

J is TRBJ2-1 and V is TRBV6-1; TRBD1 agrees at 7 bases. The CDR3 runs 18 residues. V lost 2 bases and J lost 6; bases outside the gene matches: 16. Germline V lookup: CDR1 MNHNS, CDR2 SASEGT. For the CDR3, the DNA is TGTGCCAGCAGTGAAAATTCCGTAGACAGGGCGATTGGCAATGAGCAGTTCTTC. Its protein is CASSENSVDRAIGNEQFF.

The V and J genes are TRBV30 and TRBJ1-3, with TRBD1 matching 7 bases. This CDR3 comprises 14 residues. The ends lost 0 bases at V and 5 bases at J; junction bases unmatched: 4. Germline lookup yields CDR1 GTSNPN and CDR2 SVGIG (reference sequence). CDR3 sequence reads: CAWSVRQGRNTIYF. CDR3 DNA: TGTGCCTGGAGTGTACGACAGGGCAGAAACACCATATATTTT.

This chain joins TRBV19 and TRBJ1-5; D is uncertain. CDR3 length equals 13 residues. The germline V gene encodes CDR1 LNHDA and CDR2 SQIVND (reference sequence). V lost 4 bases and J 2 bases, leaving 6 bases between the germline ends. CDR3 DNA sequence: TGTGCCAGTAGTAAGGCGGGCAATCAGCCCCAGCATTTT. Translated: CASSKAGNQPQHF.

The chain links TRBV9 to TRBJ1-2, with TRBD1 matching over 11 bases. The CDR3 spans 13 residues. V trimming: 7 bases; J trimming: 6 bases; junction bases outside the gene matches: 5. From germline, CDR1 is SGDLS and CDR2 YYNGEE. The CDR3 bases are TGTGCCAGCGGGGGACAGGGGGTAAATGGCTACACCTTC. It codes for CASGGQGVNGYTF.